This note documents a single T cell receptor beta chain sequence. The data belong to a study of PD-L1 blockade in urothelial cancer. Whole-study context: Previous chemotherapy exposure amounted to 0 to 3 regimens for patients.

Spiking of synthetic TCR analog templates was performed in each PCR. TCRdb's table, derived via immunoSEQ multiplex PCR, lists solely in-frame clones and lacks some. Here the sample spans under 60,000 clones, around 88% being singletons. V dropped 2 bases and J dropped 1; count of bases not matched to a gene: 7. The CDR3 spans 16 residues. Germline values: CDR1 SGHKS, CDR2 YYEKEE (reference sequence). The time point was: peripheral blood 6 weeks after treatment start. This specimen consisted of PBMCs, obtained around atezolizumab (anti-PD-L1) treatment. This TCR came from a man aged 60 to 69 with urothelial cancer. The chain links TRBV5-5 to TRBJ2-3; 7 bases line up with TRBD2. This CDR3 reads CASSLTAGRGTDTQYF. CDR3 nucleotides: TGTGCCAGCAGCTTAACGGCAGGGAGGGGCACAGATACGCAGTATTTT.